These 21 T cell receptor beta chains originate from one sample sequenced in a study of T cell responses to AZD1222 COVID-19 vaccine. The assay was immunoSEQ multiplex PCR, and TCRdb's table has in-frame clones only and misses some. The sample has more than 95,000 clones; roughly 90% are singletons. This specimen was peripheral blood, taken on day 0 of AZD1222 vaccination. The receptors here all came from an adult in good health.

The chain is built from TRBV7-9 and TRBJ2-1; D is perhaps TRBD2 (6 bases). The CDR3 is 12 residues long. Trimming took off 2 bases at V and 10 bases at J, with 9 bases between the two ends. Germline V gives CDR1 SEHNR, CDR2 FQNEAQ (reference sequence). The CDR3 DNA reads as TGTGCCAGCAGCTTAACGGCGGGAGAGCAGTTCTTC. This encodes CASSLTAGEQFF.

The chain uses TRBV19 and TRBJ1-5; TRBD1 might be the D (5 bases). The germline gives CDR1 LNHDA, CDR2 SQIVND (reference sequence). The CDR3 contains 19 residues. Trimming pared 4 bases from V and 0 bases from J, leaving 22 bases between. The CDR3 is CASSTLLRDRKNSNQPQHF. The CDR3 DNA reads TGTGCCAGTAGTACCCTTTTGAGGGACCGAAAAAATAGCAATCAGCCCCAGCATTTT.

This chain joins TRBV19 and TRBJ1-5; 8 bases line up with TRBD1. The CDR3 runs 17 residues. The ends lost 0 bases at V and 2 bases at J; junction bases unmatched: 6. Looked up from germline, CDR1 is LNHDA and CDR2 is SQIVND (reference sequence). Here the CDR3 reads CASSIDPLTGGNQPQHF. CDR3 nucleotide sequence: TGTGCCAGTAGTATAGATCCATTGACAGGGGGCAATCAGCCCCAGCATTTT.

The V gene is TRBV10-3, the J gene TRBJ1-2; a weak D match, TRBD1 (6 bases). Germline CDR1 and CDR2: ENHRY and SYGVKD. The ends were cut back, 0 bases at V and 6 bases at J, with 11 bases in the middle. This CDR3 is built from 14 residues. This CDR3 reads CAISESGGGDGYTF. In DNA form, the CDR3 reads TGTGCCATCAGTGAGTCAGGGGGAGGGGATGGCTACACCTTC.

The chain links TRBV7-9 to TRBJ1-2; D possibly corresponds to TRBD1 (5 bases). The ends were cut back, 7 bases at V and 3 bases at J, with 12 bases in the middle. Germline V CDR1 and CDR2: SEHNR, FQNEAQ (reference sequence). The CDR3 runs to 13 residues. The CDR3 DNA follows: TGTGCCAGCACCGCCGGGACGGACTATGGCTACACCTTC. It codes for CASTAGTDYGYTF.

The rearrangement joins TRBV5-4 to TRBJ2-2; perhaps D is TRBD1 or TRBD2 (5 bases each). Germline CDR1 and CDR2: SGHNT and YYREEE (reference sequence). Trimming removed 0 bases from V and 0 bases from J, with 9 bases in between. The CDR3 has 16 residues. CDR3 protein: CASSLGGSANTGELFF. The CDR3 region has the DNA TGTGCCAGCAGCTTGGGGGGGTCCGCGAACACCGGGGAGCTGTTTTTT.

This sequence joins TRBV5-4 and TRBJ1-3, with a weak D call TRBD1 (5 bases). There are 14 residues in the CDR3. V was trimmed by 1 base and J by 2 bases, leaving 7 bases between them. The V gene's germline CDR1 is SGHNT and CDR2 YYREEE (reference sequence). Here the CDR3 reads CASSLQGPGNTIYF. The DNA for the CDR3 is TGTGCCAGCAGCTTGCAGGGACCTGGAAACACCATATATTTT.

This chain uses TRBV10-3 with TRBJ2-2; D unclear. Germline V lookup: CDR1 ENHRY, CDR2 SYGVKD. Trimming shortened V by 6 bases and J by 2 bases, and 4 bases separated the two germline ends. The CDR3 sequence is 12 residues long. The DNA of the CDR3 is TGTGCCATCAGCCCTAACACCGGGGAGCTGTTTTTT. Its translation: CAISPNTGELFF.

The rearrangement uses TRBV7-9 and TRBJ1-5; 11 bases fit TRBD1. The CDR3 contains 14 residues. The germline gives CDR1 SEHNR, CDR2 FQNEAQ (reference sequence). J was trimmed by 5 bases and V by 5 bases; bases with no gene match: 2. CDR3 loop: CASSPGQGDQPQHF. CDR3 nucleotide sequence: TGTGCCAGCAGCCCGGGACAGGGGGATCAGCCCCAGCATTTT. The complete variable domain, with remaining parts taken from reference TRBV7-9 and TRBJ1-5, reads DTGVSQNPRHKITKRGQNVTFRCDPISEHNRLYWYRQTLGQGPEFLTYFQNEAQLEKSRLLSDRFSAERPKGSFSTLEIQRTEQGDSAMYLCASSPGQGDQPQHFGDGTRLSIL.

The chain uses TRBV4-1 and TRBJ1-6, with 9 bases identical to TRBD1. Germline assignment: CDR1 MGHRA and CDR2 YSYEKL. CDR3 length: 17 residues. After removal of 5 bases from V and 6 bases from J, the junction contained 11 bases not matched to a gene. The CDR3 bases are TGCGCCAGCAGCTTTCTTCCCGGGACAGGGTCTAATTCACCCCTCCACTTT. It yields the protein CASSFLPGTGSNSPLHF.

This chain links TRBV2 with TRBJ1-1; D not certain. Per the germline V gene, CDR1 is SNHLY and CDR2 is FYNNEI. V was trimmed by 4 bases and J by 0 bases, leaving 15 bases between them. This CDR3 region has 16 residues. Written as DNA, the CDR3 is TGTGCCAGCAGTGCCCCTTTGGGAAGAATGAACACTGAAGCTTTCTTT. It encodes CASSAPLGRMNTEAFF. Full variable domain (missing parts from reference TRBV2 and TRBJ1-1): EPEVTQTPSHQVTQMGQEVILRCVPISNHLYFYWYRQILGQKVEFLVSFYNNEISEKSEIFDDQFSVERPDGSNFTLKIRSTKLEDSAMYFCASSAPLGRMNTEAFFGQGTRLTVV.

This chain joins TRBV11-2 and TRBJ1-1; 10 positions agree with TRBD1. The CDR3 spans 13 residues. V dropped 8 bases and J dropped 5; count of bases not matched to a gene: 5. CDR1 and CDR2 from the germline V gene are SGHAT and FQNNGV. In DNA, the CDR3 is TGTGCCAGCGGACAGGGGGAGAGGACTGAAGCTTTCTTT. Translated: CASGQGERTEAFF.

The J gene is TRBJ1-3, the V gene TRBV29-1; D might be TRBD1 (6 bases). This CDR3 spans 13 amino acids. Looked up from germline, CDR1 is SQVTM and CDR2 is ANQGSEA. V was clipped by 4 bases and J by 3 bases, with 10 bases between them. CDR3 sequence: CSVGAGVGNTIYF. The DNA for the CDR3 is TGCAGCGTTGGGGCAGGGGTTGGAAACACCATATATTTT. The full variable domain, with the rest looked up from reference TRBV29-1 and TRBJ1-3, is SAVISQKPSRDICQRGTSLTIQCQVDSQVTMMFWYRQQPGQSLTLIATANQGSEATYESGFVIDKFPISRPNLTFSTLTVSNMSPEDSSIYLCSVGAGVGNTIYFGEGSWLTVV.

This chain uses TRBV9 with TRBJ2-1; TRBD2 matches 9 bases. Germline V CDR1 and CDR2: SGDLS, YYNGEE. The CDR3 has 15 amino acids. Trimming removed 0 bases from V and 6 bases from J; junction bases left unmatched: 4. The CDR3 region is CASSVDSRGGNEQFF. The CDR3 bases are TGTGCCAGCAGCGTAGATTCGCGGGGGGGCAATGAGCAGTTCTTC.

V and J are TRBV27 and TRBJ1-5; D not certain. Between the trimmed V and J ends, which lost 6 bases and 2 bases, there was a span of 17 bases. The CDR3 covers 16 residues. Germline V CDR1 and CDR2: MNHEY, SMNVEV (reference sequence). CDR3 DNA: TGTGCCAGCAGGGGGTATAGTGGGTCTGGCAATCAGCCCCAGCATTTT. Translation: CASRGYSGSGNQPQHF.

The chain combines TRBV24-1 with TRBJ2-7, with 7 bases matching TRBD1. Per the germline V gene, CDR1 is KGHDR and CDR2 is SFDVKD. This CDR3 has 14 amino acids. With V trimmed by 4 bases and J by 2 bases, 4 bases remained unmatched. CDR3 in amino acids: CATSDRQGPYEQYF. The DNA of the CDR3 is TGTGCCACCAGTGACAGACAGGGCCCCTACGAGCAGTACTTC.

The chain links TRBV24-1 to TRBJ2-3; D possibly corresponds to TRBD2 (6 bases). The CDR3 covers 15 residues. Germline CDR1 and CDR2: KGHDR and SFDVKD. Trimming stripped 4 bases from V and 4 bases from J, with 14 bases between. CDR3 nucleotides: TGTGCCACCAGTGACCCCCCGACTAGTCCAGATACGCAGTATTTT. Its protein is CATSDPPTSPDTQYF.

The V call is TRBV6-5, the J call TRBJ2-3, with TRBD1 matching 7 bases. CDR3 length: 16 residues. With V trimmed by 0 bases and J by 1 base, 4 bases remained unmatched. From germline, CDR1 is MNHEY and CDR2 SVGAGI. CDR3 in DNA: TGTGCCAGCAGTTACTCGAGGGGGCACCGCACAGATACGCAGTATTTT. This gives the protein CASSYSRGHRTDTQYF.

This chain joins TRBV7-9 and TRBJ2-7; TRBD2 matches 7 bases. This CDR3 is built from 15 residues. CDR1 is SEHNR, CDR2 FQNEAQ, per germline (reference sequence). Trimming at V came to 6 bases and at J to 3 bases, leaving 11 bases not matched to a gene. The CDR3 bases are TGTGCCAGCAGGTCGGCGGGGGATTTCCGCTACGAGCAGTACTTC. It translates to CASRSAGDFRYEQYF.

The CDR3 is CAISVSGRANEQFF. The DNA of the CDR3 is TGTGCCATCAGTGTAAGCGGCAGGGCAAATGAGCAGTTCTTC. This rearrangement joins TRBV10-3 to TRBJ2-1, with D perhaps matching TRBD1 or TRBD2 (5 bases each). Trimming took 4 bases from V and 7 from J, leaving 14 bases between them. Germline V gene lookup returns CDR1 ENHRY and CDR2 SYGVKD. This CDR3 has 14 residues.

Worth noting for this clone: As the CDR3 is not closed by the conserved phenylalanine or tryptophan, this likely results from a read error. The DNA is left out, because the CDR3 cannot be placed on it with certainty; the CDR3 is given as TCRdb lists it. This CDR3 reads CATSDLQRGRLMS. The gene calls are TRBV24-1 and TRBJ2-7; the DNA was not compared with TRBD1, the D call given in the table. Germline V gene data show CDR1 as KGHDR and CDR2 as SFDVKD. The CDR3 adds up to 13 amino acids, both ends counted.